The 21 T cell receptor beta chains in this list originate from one sample, sequenced in a study of blood T cell repertoires in COVID-19 (dated by TCRdb to 2019 to 2021). The method behind the library was the immunoSEQ multiplex PCR assay. TCRdb stores this immuneACCESS table with in-frame sequences only. Part of the clones is absent; in the studies checked, under half of the shortfall reflects unresolved V genes, and no reason is known for the rest. Counted in this sample were about 180,000 clones; roughly 86% of them appeared once. Approximately 0.62% of the sample is in the top ten clones. The source material was peripheral blood. These receptors came from a man in his sixties with COVID-19, enrolled during active disease.

The gene calls are TRBV7-9 and TRBJ1-2; TRBD1 aligns across 9 bases. This CDR3 is 16 amino acids long. The germline V gene encodes CDR1 SEHNR and CDR2 FQNEAQ (reference sequence). The V segment lost 5 bases and the J segment 6 bases; nucleotides outside the gene matches: 13. As DNA, the CDR3 is TGTGCCAGCAGCATATGGGACAGGGAAGTTTTCGATGGCTACACCTTC. It specifies CASSIWDREVFDGYTF. The whole variable domain, filled in from reference TRBV7-9 and TRBJ1-2, reads DTGVSQNPRHKITKRGQNVTFRCDPISEHNRLYWYRQTLGQGPEFLTYFQNEAQLEKSRLLSDRFSAERPKGSFSTLEIQRTEQGDSAMYLCASSIWDREVFDGYTFGSGTRLTVV.

The chain combines TRBV6-2 or TRBV6-3 with TRBJ1-4; possibly TRBD1 for D (6 bases). V lost 2 bases to trimming and J lost 6 bases, with 10 bases between them. The CDR3 has 14 amino acids. Looked up from germline, CDR1 is MNHEY and CDR2 is SVGEGT. The CDR3 reads CASSYDHRDEKLFF. The CDR3 DNA is TGTGCCAGCAGTTACGACCACAGGGATGAAAAACTGTTTTTT.

The chain is built from TRBV15 and TRBJ2-7; tentatively, D is TRBD1 (5 bases). This CDR3 has 15 amino acids. The germline V gene encodes CDR1 LNHNV and CDR2 YYDKDF (reference sequence). Trimming took 5 bases from V and 6 from J, leaving 20 bases between them. The CDR3 region is CATSGPRVSRGEQYF. CDR3 DNA sequence: TGTGCCACCAGCGGACCAAGGGTTTCTAGGGGCGAGCAGTACTTC. The variable domain in full, with the rest retrieved from reference TRBV15 and TRBJ2-7, is DAMVIQNPRYQVTQFGKPVTLSCSQTLNHNVMYWYQQKSSQAPKLLFHYYDKDFNNEADTPDNFQSRRPNTSFCFLDIRSPGLGDTAMYLCATSGPRVSRGEQYFGPGTRLTVT.

The rearrangement links TRBV3-1 (or the pseudogene TRBV3-2) to TRBJ1-1, with TRBD1 matching over 9 bases. Germline CDR1 is LGHDT and CDR2 is YNNKEL (reference sequence). Unmatched junction bases numbered 19, after V lost 0 bases and J lost 5 bases. The CDR3 runs to 20 residues. This chain's CDR3 is CASSQDGTGRETTGFTEAFF. Here the CDR3 DNA reads TGTGCCAGCAGCCAAGATGGGACAGGGAGGGAGACCACGGGTTTTACTGAAGCTTTCTTT.

The table lists this clone with a few counts. Written as DNA, the CDR3 is TGTGCCAGCAGTCCGGGGTTGAACACCGGGGAGCTGTTTTTT. Amino acids: CASSPGLNTGELFF. The rearrangement joins TRBV7-3 to TRBJ2-2; weak D call: TRBD2 (5 bases). CDR1 is SGHTA and CDR2 is FQGTGA in the germline V gene. This CDR3 is built from 14 residues. V was pared by 6 bases and J by 1 base, with 9 bases between.

CDR3 protein: CASSLGSLNEKLFF. CDR3 DNA sequence: TGTGCCAGCAGCTTAGGGAGCCTTAATGAAAAACTGTTTTTT. This sequence joins TRBV11-2 and TRBJ1-4; D call uncertain. Germline values: CDR1 SGHAT, CDR2 FQNNGV. V was pared by 1 base and J by 4 bases, with 7 bases between. This CDR3 has 14 residues.

The chain carries TRBV19 and TRBJ1-1; D unresolved. Trimming cost V 7 bases and J 4 bases, with 16 bases left between them. The CDR3 is 14 residues long. CDR1 is LNHDA, CDR2 SQIVND, per germline (reference sequence). Here the CDR3 reads CASIPRELSTEAFF. The CDR3 coding sequence is TGTGCCAGTATTCCGCGGGAATTAAGCACTGAAGCTTTCTTT.

The chain uses TRBV6-5 and TRBJ1-5; TRBD1 agrees at 7 bases. CDR3 length: 15 amino acids. Trimming at V came to 6 bases and at J to 4 bases, leaving 9 bases not matched to a gene. CDR1 is MNHEY, CDR2 SVGAGI, per germline. The CDR3 region is CASREVGTVNQPQHF. In nucleotides, the CDR3 is TGTGCCAGCAGGGAGGTTGGGACAGTTAATCAGCCCCAGCATTTT.

The rearrangement joins TRBV27 to TRBJ2-7; D is perhaps TRBD2 (6 bases). V gave up 3 bases and J gave up 7 bases, with 16 bases separating them. This CDR3 is built from 14 residues. Germline-derived CDR1 and CDR2 are MNHEY and SMNVEV (reference sequence). The CDR3 nucleotides are TGTGCCAGCAGTTTCCCCGGGAGTTTTAGTGAGCAGTACTTC. Protein product: CASSFPGSFSEQYF.

This rearrangement joins TRBV3-1 (or the pseudogene TRBV3-2) to TRBJ2-1, with TRBD2 matching over 12 bases. V lost 2 bases and J lost 5; bases outside the gene matches: 7. The germline V gene encodes CDR1 LGHDT and CDR2 YNNKEL (reference sequence). The CDR3 has 17 amino acids. The CDR3 protein is CASSQLILAGGNNEQFF. In DNA form, the CDR3 reads TGTGCCAGCAGCCAACTAATTCTAGCGGGGGGGAACAATGAGCAGTTCTTC.

The V and J genes are TRBV11-2 and TRBJ1-1; D is ambiguous. Trimming shortened V by 6 bases and J by 7 bases, and 12 bases separated the two germline ends. This CDR3 spans 12 amino acids. Germline V gene lookup returns CDR1 SGHAT and CDR2 FQNNGV. The CDR3 protein is CASRTEVGEAFF. The CDR3 bases are TGTGCCAGCAGGACGGAGGTTGGTGAAGCTTTCTTT. Full variable domain (remainder filled in from reference TRBV11-2 and TRBJ1-1): EAGVAQSPRYKIIEKRQSVAFWCNPISGHATLYWYQQILGQGPKLLIQFQNNGVVDDSQLPKDRFSAERLKGVDSTLKIQPAKLEDSAVYLCASRTEVGEAFFGQGTRLTVV.

The chain employs TRBV24-1 and TRBJ1-5; no reliable D call. The germline gives CDR1 KGHDR, CDR2 SFDVKD. The CDR3 is 12 amino acids. V gave up 4 bases and J gave up 11 bases, with 11 bases separating them. CDR3 sequence: CATSDPPGAQHF. CDR3 coding DNA: TGTGCCACCAGTGACCCGCCCGGGGCCCAGCATTTT.

Only a few counts were recorded for this clone. This chain connects TRBV18 to TRBJ2-1; D is unclear. The CDR3 is made up of 12 amino acids. V dropped 3 bases and J dropped 6 bases, with 6 bases sitting between them. CDR1 is KGHSH and CDR2 is LQKENI in the germline V gene. This CDR3 is CASSPVLNEQFF. The CDR3 nucleotides read TGTGCCAGCTCACCGGTACTCAATGAGCAGTTCTTC.

The chain joins TRBV4-2 to TRBJ2-2, with 10 bases matching TRBD2. V lost 1 base to trimming and J lost 3 bases; unmatched junction nucleotides: 5. The CDR3 runs 17 residues. Germline V gene sequence: CDR1 LGHNA, CDR2 YNFKEQ. The CDR3 spells CASSQVGLAGDTGELFF. The DNA of the CDR3 is TGTGCCAGCAGCCAAGTTGGGCTAGCGGGAGACACCGGGGAGCTGTTTTTT.

This clone was counted once. CDR3 loop: CASSVGGQATRANVLTF. The CDR3 coding sequence is TGTGCCAGCAGCGTAGGGGGACAGGCAACCAGGGCCAACGTCCTGACTTTC. This chain connects TRBV9 to TRBJ2-6, with TRBD1 matching 8 bases. J was trimmed by 5 bases and V by 0 bases; bases with no gene match: 7. Germline CDR1 and CDR2: SGDLS and YYNGEE. The CDR3 consists of 17 residues.

V and J are TRBV3-1 (or the pseudogene TRBV3-2) and TRBJ2-6; perhaps TRBD1 as D (7 bases). V was shortened by 4 bases and J by 0 bases, with 19 bases between the two germline ends. This CDR3 spans 19 amino acids. Germline-derived CDR1 and CDR2 are LGHDT and YNNKEL (reference sequence). CDR3 sequence: CASSPPMGQGGSGANVLTF. In nucleotides, the CDR3 is TGTGCCAGCAGCCCCCCTATGGGGCAGGGGGGCTCTGGGGCCAACGTCCTGACTTTC.

This rearrangement joins TRBV7-3 to TRBJ2-3; weak D call: TRBD2 (5 bases). This CDR3 comprises 15 residues. Germline V gene lookup returns CDR1 SGHTA and CDR2 FQGTGA. V lost 1 base to trimming and J lost 2 bases, with 10 bases between them. The CDR3 loop is CASSLSTGTTDTQYF. CDR3 DNA: TGTGCCAGCAGCTTAAGTACGGGAACCACAGATACGCAGTATTTT.

The rearrangement joins TRBV7-2 to TRBJ1-4; D may be TRBD1 (5 bases). The CDR3 consists of 16 residues. The V gene lost 4 bases and the J gene lost 0 bases, with 12 bases spanning the gap. Germline CDR1 SGHTA, CDR2 FQGNSA. The CDR3 DNA is TGTGCCAGCAGCTCAGGGACTTACGCAACTAATGAAAAACTGTTTTTT. Translation gives CASSSGTYATNEKLFF.

The chain has TRBV15 and TRBJ2-7, with 8 bases lining up with TRBD1. The V segment lost 3 bases and the J segment 4 bases; nucleotides outside the gene matches: 8. The CDR3 has 15 residues. Germline V lookup: CDR1 LNHNV, CDR2 YYDKDF (reference sequence). The CDR3 DNA is TGTGCCACCAGCAGGTTAACAGGGGGTGGGTACGAGCAGTACTTC. Amino acids: CATSRLTGGGYEQYF.

Only one count was recorded for this clone. The V and J genes are TRBV19 and TRBJ1-1; a weak D match, TRBD1 (6 bases). CDR3 length: 18 amino acids. V was trimmed by 2 bases and J by 4 bases, leaving 23 bases between them. Per the germline V gene, CDR1 is LNHDA and CDR2 is SQIVND (reference sequence). CDR3 protein: CASSISEWDTNKATEAFF. The CDR3 nucleotides read TGTGCCAGTAGTATATCCGAGTGGGACACCAACAAGGCCACTGAAGCTTTCTTT. Combining the CDR3 with reference TRBV19 and TRBJ1-1 gives the whole variable domain DGGITQSPKYLFRKEGQNVTLSCEQNLNHDAMYWYRQDPGQGLRLIYYSQIVNDFQKGDIAEGYSVSREKKESFPLTVTSAQKNPTAFYLCASSISEWDTNKATEAFFGQGTRLTVV.

J is TRBJ1-4 and V is TRBV5-1, with a possible D match to TRBD1 (6 bases). Trimming pared 4 bases from V and 5 bases from J, leaving 18 bases between. The CDR3 consists of 16 residues. Germline V CDR1 and CDR2: SGHRS, YFSETQ. The chain's CDR3 is CASSISGERRNEKLFF. The CDR3 nucleotides are TGCGCCAGCAGCATATCAGGGGAACGGCGAAATGAAAAACTGTTTTTT.